The 27 T cell receptor beta chains below were found in one sample sequenced in a study of cytomegalovirus exposure and HLA in healthy donors. Produced via immunoSEQ multiplex PCR; TCRdb's table is partial and in-frame only. This table holds 85,000 to 120,000 clones, about 88% found once. Specimen: PBMCs. The receptor source for this set is a woman aged 18-30 years in good health and CMV-seropositive.

J is TRBJ1-5 and V is TRBV15; a weak D match, TRBD1 (5 bases). Between the trimmed V and J ends, which lost 4 bases and 11 bases, there was a span of 21 bases. CDR3 length: 15 residues. Germline lookup yields CDR1 LNHNV and CDR2 YYDKDF (reference sequence). The CDR3 sequence is CATSTGAGRSGAQHF. DNA for the CDR3: TGTGCCACCAGCACGGGAGCGGGCCGATCGGGGGCCCAGCATTTT. Combining the CDR3 with reference TRBV15 and TRBJ1-5 gives the whole variable domain DAMVIQNPRYQVTQFGKPVTLSCSQTLNHNVMYWYQQKSSQAPKLLFHYYDKDFNNEADTPDNFQSRRPNTSFCFLDIRSPGLGDTAMYLCATSTGAGRSGAQHFGDGTRLSIL.

CDR3 region: CASSKGSGESSYEQYF. The CDR3 nucleotides read TGTGCCAGCTCGAAAGGATCCGGGGAGAGCTCCTACGAGCAGTACTTC. The rearrangement uses TRBV18 and TRBJ2-7; weak D call: TRBD2 (5 bases). The CDR3 loop spans 16 amino acids. Deletions cut 6 bases from V and 0 bases from J, with 18 bases between. Germline V gene lookup returns CDR1 KGHSH and CDR2 LQKENI.

The rearrangement uses TRBV2 and TRBJ2-1; 11 nucleotides match TRBD2. This CDR3 is 15 amino acids long. Germline CDR1 SNHLY, CDR2 FYNNEI. V gave up 5 bases and J gave up 6 bases; unmatched junction bases: 6. The CDR3 DNA follows: TGTGCCAGCAGTCTTAGCGGGGGGGCCTCCAATGAGCAGTTCTTC. Its translation is CASSLSGGASNEQFF.

The chain links TRBV27 to TRBJ2-5; D is unresolved. The CDR3 extends over 11 amino acids. The V end was cut by 3 bases, the J end by 5 bases, with 4 bases between. Germline CDR1 MNHEY, CDR2 SMNVEV (reference sequence). CDR3 sequence: CASSFAETQYF. The CDR3 DNA sequence: TGTGCCAGCAGTTTCGCGGAGACCCAGTACTTC.

The chain links TRBV18 to TRBJ1-1; D is ambiguous. CDR1 KGHSH and CDR2 LQKENI come from the germline V gene. Trimming removed 4 bases from V and 8 bases from J, with 11 bases in between. This CDR3 has 12 residues. CDR3 in DNA: TGTGCCAGCTCACTAATCGGTTTGGAAGCTTTCTTT. Its protein is CASSLIGLEAFF. Looking up the rest from reference TRBV18 and TRBJ1-1 gives the full variable domain: NAGVMQNPRHLVRRRGQEARLRCSPMKGHSHVYWYRQLPEEGLKFMVYLQKENIIDESGMPKERFSAEFPKEGPSILRIQQVVRGDSAAYFCASSLIGLEAFFGQGTRLTVV.

By share, this clone counts as medium-sized. The V and J genes are TRBV7-9 and TRBJ2-3, with D tentatively TRBD2 (6 bases). V shed 6 bases and J shed 3 bases, with 16 bases lying between them. Germline V lookup: CDR1 SEHNR, CDR2 FQNEAQ (reference sequence). The CDR3 is 15 amino acids. CDR3 loop: CASSTGVGETDTQYF. CDR3 DNA sequence: TGTGCCAGCAGTACGGGGGTGGGGGAGACAGATACGCAGTATTTT. Full variable domain (rest looked up from reference TRBV7-9 and TRBJ2-3): DTGVSQNPRHKITKRGQNVTFRCDPISEHNRLYWYRQTLGQGPEFLTYFQNEAQLEKSRLLSDRFSAERPKGSFSTLEIQRTEQGDSAMYLCASSTGVGETDTQYFGPGTRLTVL.

This chain links TRBV29-1 with TRBJ2-7; the D is unclear. The V end lost 3 bases, the J end lost 1 base, and 13 bases lay between the germline ends. This CDR3 is 14 amino acids long. Germline V gene data show CDR1 as SQVTM and CDR2 as ANQGSEA. Written as DNA, the CDR3 is TGCAGCGTTGAGGTCCCGCCAGGTTCCTACGAGCAGTACTTC. Translation: CSVEVPPGSYEQYF.

V and J are TRBV6-1 and TRBJ2-7; TRBD1 matches at 10 bases. The V segment lost 4 bases and the J segment 2 bases; nucleotides outside the gene matches: 2. From germline, CDR1 is MNHNS and CDR2 SASEGT. CDR3 length: 14 amino acids. The CDR3 is CASSGQGAPYEQYF. CDR3 nucleotides: TGTGCCAGCAGTGGACAGGGGGCCCCCTACGAGCAGTACTTC.

This chain connects TRBV28 to TRBJ1-5, with no clear D. The V gene lost 3 bases and the J gene lost 0 bases, with 3 bases spanning the gap. This CDR3 is built from 13 residues. Germline lookup yields CDR1 MDHEN and CDR2 SYDVKM. In DNA, the CDR3 is TGTGCCAGCAGTTTTAGTAGCAATCAGCCCCAGCATTTT. Amino acid sequence: CASSFSSNQPQHF.

CDR3 DNA sequence: TGTGCCAGCAGCGACCGACAGGGCGGGACCGGGGAGCTGTTTTTT. Translating it yields CASSDRQGGTGELFF. V and J are TRBV9 and TRBJ2-2; 7 positions match TRBD1. V gave up 3 bases and J gave up 5 bases; unmatched junction bases: 7. Germline CDR1 reads SGDLS; CDR2 reads YYNGEE. The CDR3 extends over 15 amino acids.

This chain links TRBV14 with TRBJ2-1; 8 bases are a match to TRBD2. The CDR3 consists of 17 residues. The germline gives CDR1 SGHDN, CDR2 FVKESK. Trimming cost V 4 bases and J 3 bases; bases outside gene matches: 11. DNA of the CDR3: TGTGCCAGCAGCCCCCGTGATGCGGGGGGCCTCTACAATGAGCAGTTCTTC. It is translated as CASSPRDAGGLYNEQFF.

V usage is TRBV5-5 and J usage is TRBJ2-7; tentative D call: TRBD1 (6 bases). Germline CDR1 is SGHKS and CDR2 is YYEKEE (reference sequence). This CDR3 is 15 amino acids long. V lost 0 bases and J 2 bases, leaving 12 bases between the germline ends. The CDR3 DNA sequence: TGTGCCAGCAGCTTGGCTGGGGACACGACCTACGAGCAGTACTTC. Translation: CASSLAGDTTYEQYF.

The chain has TRBV6-5 and TRBJ1-1; no clear D. V was trimmed by 4 bases and J by 3 bases, leaving 12 bases between them. Germline CDR1 and CDR2: MNHEY and SVGAGI. The CDR3 consists of 14 residues. Here the CDR3 DNA reads TGTGCCAGCAGTTTCACTTGGCGGGACACTGAAGCTTTCTTT. This sequence encodes CASSFTWRDTEAFF.

The chain links TRBV19 to TRBJ1-6; possible D gene TRBD1, 6 bases. V was trimmed by 5 bases and J by 7 bases, leaving 12 bases between them. From germline, CDR1 is LNHDA and CDR2 SQIVND (reference sequence). This CDR3 contains 14 residues. The CDR3 nucleotides are TGTGCCAGTAGTTCCCACACAGGGAATTCACCCCTCCACTTT. Translated: CASSSHTGNSPLHF.

The chain couples TRBV27 to TRBJ2-7, with 11 bases fitting TRBD2. V shed 0 bases, J shed 2 bases, and the junction held 0 bases outside the gene matches. CDR1 is MNHEY and CDR2 is SMNVEV in the germline V gene (reference sequence). This CDR3 has 15 residues. The CDR3 nucleotides read TGTGCCAGCAGTTTATCTAGCGGGGGGGCCTACGAGCAGTACTTC. It yields the protein CASSLSSGGAYEQYF.

This sequence joins TRBV28 and TRBJ1-5; a possible D gene is TRBD1 (5 bases). CDR1 MDHEN and CDR2 SYDVKM come from the germline V gene. Trimming stripped 5 bases from V and 9 bases from J, with 14 bases between. The CDR3 is made up of 13 amino acids. The CDR3 coding sequence is TGTGCCAGCAGTGGGGTGGGGCTAACGCCCCAGCATTTT. This codes for CASSGVGLTPQHF.

This clone was seen only a few times. One end of the junction does not line up with germline, which may come from a read error. This chain uses TRBV13 with TRBJ1-6; 11 bases match TRBD1. From germline, CDR1 is PRHDT and CDR2 FYEKMQ (reference sequence). CDR3 length: 15 residues. As DNA, the CDR3 is TGTGCCAGCAGCCTAGGACAGGGGGCGGGATCACCCCTCCACTTT. The encoded protein is CASSLGQGAGSPLHF.

The chain joins TRBV27 to TRBJ2-5, with D possibly matching TRBD2 (7 bases). With 1 base removed from V and 4 bases from J, the gap between germline ends came to 16 bases. The CDR3 runs 16 residues. The V gene's germline CDR1 is MNHEY and CDR2 SMNVEV (reference sequence). The CDR3 DNA is TGTGCCAGCAGTTTATACCCGGGGGGCGGCCGAGAGACCCAGTACTTC. Protein sequence: CASSLYPGGGRETQYF.

This chain links TRBV29-1 with TRBJ1-1; D is undetermined. The CDR3 has 13 amino acids. V was trimmed by 7 bases and J by 2 bases, leaving 14 bases between them. CDR1 is SQVTM, CDR2 ANQGSEA, per germline. CDR3 nucleotide sequence: TGCAGCGCCGGGTTCCTCAGAAACACTGAAGCTTTCTTT. Translating gives CSAGFLRNTEAFF.

CDR3 in DNA: TGTGCCAGCAGTGAACGTGCGGGGCTCTCGGGCTACACCTTC. It encodes CASSERAGLSGYTF. This chain joins TRBV2 and TRBJ1-2; D may be TRBD1 (5 bases). CDR3 length equals 14 residues. The germline V and J ends were trimmed by 2 bases and 8 bases, with 15 bases remaining between them. Germline CDR1 SNHLY, CDR2 FYNNEI.

The J gene is TRBJ1-5, the V gene TRBV5-6; TRBD1 aligns across 9 bases. The J segment lost 5 bases and the V segment lost 5 bases, leaving 11 bases of the junction unmatched. The CDR3 is 16 amino acids. Germline loops: CDR1 SGHDT, CDR2 YYEEEE. CDR3 coding DNA: TGTGCCAGCAGTCGGACCGGGACAGGGTTGTATCAGCCCCAGCATTTT. This encodes CASSRTGTGLYQPQHF.

The chain couples TRBV19 to TRBJ2-2; 12 bases match TRBD2. V gave up 6 bases and J gave up 5 bases; unmatched junction bases: 1. This CDR3 has 14 residues. Germline V gene sequence: CDR1 LNHDA, CDR2 SQIVND (reference sequence). The CDR3 DNA sequence: TGTGCCAGTAGGACTAGCGGGGGTACCGGGGAGCTGTTTTTT. It codes for CASRTSGGTGELFF. The complete variable domain, with remaining parts taken from reference TRBV19 and TRBJ2-2, reads DGGITQSPKYLFRKEGQNVTLSCEQNLNHDAMYWYRQDPGQGLRLIYYSQIVNDFQKGDIAEGYSVSREKKESFPLTVTSAQKNPTAFYLCASRTSGGTGELFFGEGSRLTVL.

The chain joins TRBV7-9 to TRBJ2-1; 10 positions match TRBD2. V shed 5 bases and J 2 bases; nucleotides not matched to a gene: 9. The CDR3 is 17 residues long. Germline lookup yields CDR1 SEHNR and CDR2 FQNEAQ (reference sequence). This CDR3 is CASSRTTAGGPYNEQFF. CDR3 bases: TGTGCCAGCAGCCGCACGACAGCGGGGGGGCCCTACAATGAGCAGTTCTTC.

The rearrangement uses TRBV19 and TRBJ2-2; 7 nucleotides align to TRBD2. V gave up 8 bases and J gave up 5 bases; unmatched junction bases: 5. CDR3 size: 13 residues. CDR1 is LNHDA and CDR2 is SQIVND in the germline V gene (reference sequence). The CDR3 DNA is TGTGCCAGTGATCGACTAGCTACCGGGGAGCTGTTTTTT. Amino acid sequence: CASDRLATGELFF.

The chain links TRBV6-6 to TRBJ2-1, with 8 positions matching TRBD2. CDR3 length: 16 amino acids. With 2 bases clipped from V and 0 bases from J, the junction kept 3 bases outside the gene matches. Germline V CDR1 and CDR2: MNHNY, SVGAGI (reference sequence). The CDR3 DNA follows: TGTGCCAGCAGTTACGTGCGGGGGGACTCCTACAATGAGCAGTTCTTC. Protein sequence: CASSYVRGDSYNEQFF.

This clone appeared a single time. The chain combines TRBV4-3 with TRBJ1-4, with D tentatively TRBD1 (5 bases). The CDR3 contains 16 residues. V was cut by 1 base and J by 5 bases, with 14 bases left in between. The germline CDR1 and CDR2 sequences are LGHNA and YSLEER. The CDR3 DNA sequence: TGCGCCAGCAGCCAAGTAAACTCGACAGAAAATGAAAAACTGTTTTTT. Protein sequence: CASSQVNSTENEKLFF.

The chain links TRBV19 to TRBJ2-1; TRBD2 aligns across 10 bases. The CDR3 has 15 residues. Trimming at V came to 3 bases and at J to 3 bases, leaving 2 bases not matched to a gene. The V gene's germline CDR1 is LNHDA and CDR2 SQIVND (reference sequence). DNA for the CDR3: TGTGCCAGTAGTATTAGCGGGGGGTTCTACAATGAGCAGTTCTTC. It yields the protein CASSISGGFYNEQFF.